Listed here is a single T cell receptor (beta chain). Assay: immunoSEQ multiplex PCR; the TCRdb copy retains only in-frame clones and omits some. The sample shows about 33,000 clones, approximately 84% of them seen only once. The CDR3 is 15 amino acids. CDR1 and CDR2 from the germline V gene are MNHNY and SVGAGI (reference sequence). V gave up 0 bases and J gave up 4 bases; unmatched junction bases: 3. The entry originates in a study of OX40 agonist ivuxolimab in advanced cancers. This rearrangement joins TRBV6-6 to TRBJ2-1; 7 nucleotides align to TRBD2. This clonotype originated in an adult with an advanced solid tumor such as melanoma, head and neck, liver or kidney cancer. The source material was CD4+ or CD8+ T cells sorted from blood, sampled in a trial of the OX40 agonist ivuxolimab. The CDR3 nucleotides are TGTGCCAGCAGTTACTCTAGCGGGTTTTACAATGAGCAGTTCTTC. Translating gives CASSYSSGFYNEQFF.